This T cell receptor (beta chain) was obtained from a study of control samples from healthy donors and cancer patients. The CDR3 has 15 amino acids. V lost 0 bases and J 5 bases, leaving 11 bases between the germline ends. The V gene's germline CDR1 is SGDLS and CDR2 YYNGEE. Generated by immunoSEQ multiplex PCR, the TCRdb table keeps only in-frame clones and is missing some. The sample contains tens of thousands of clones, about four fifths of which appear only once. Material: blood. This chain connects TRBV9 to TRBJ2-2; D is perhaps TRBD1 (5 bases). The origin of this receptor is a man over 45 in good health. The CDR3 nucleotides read TGTGCCAGCAGCGTAGGGCAGGGCGTTACCGGGGAGCTGTTTTTT. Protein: CASSVGQGVTGELFF.